Shown below are 26 T cell receptor beta chains from a single sample sequenced in a study of T cells in narcolepsy. Using immunoSEQ multiplex PCR, the repertoire was profiled, and TCRdb retains in-frame clones only, with some absent. Of tens of thousands of clones listed, 79% are singletons. The sequenced material came from CD45RA- memory CD4+ T cells from PBMCs. The receptors shown here come from a human donor with narcolepsy.

V is TRBV7-3 and J is TRBJ2-1, with unresolved D. The V gene lost 1 base and the J gene lost 7 bases, with 8 bases spanning the gap. From germline, CDR1 is SGHTA and CDR2 FQGTGA. The CDR3 totals 13 residues. The CDR3 coding sequence is TGTGCCAGCAGCTTAAGCGGCTGGAATGAGCAGTTCTTC. This codes for CASSLSGWNEQFF.

This sequence joins TRBV5-6 and TRBJ2-5, with a tentative D call TRBD2 (6 bases). The CDR3 loop spans 18 amino acids. Trimming took off 1 base at V and 7 bases at J, with 26 bases between the two ends. Germline CDR1 is SGHDT and CDR2 is YYEEEE. CDR3 in DNA: TGTGCCAGCAGCTTGAGGGTGAGCCTATTCTCGGGAGTTGTGACCCAGTACTTC. Protein sequence: CASSLRVSLFSGVVTQYF.

The CDR3 region has the DNA TGTGCCAGCAGCCCCGGGACGCCGGTATCTGGAAACACCATATATTTT. Translation gives CASSPGTPVSGNTIYF. V usage is TRBV9 and J usage is TRBJ1-3; D might be TRBD1 (5 bases). The ends were cut back, 4 bases at V and 1 base at J, with 15 bases in the middle. The CDR3 runs to 16 residues. CDR1 and CDR2 from the germline V gene are SGDLS and YYNGEE.

J is TRBJ1-5 and V is TRBV19, with 11 bases lining up with TRBD1. The CDR3 sequence is 15 residues long. Per the germline V gene, CDR1 is LNHDA and CDR2 is SQIVND (reference sequence). V shed 7 bases, J shed 7 bases, and the junction held 9 bases outside the gene matches. The CDR3 sequence is CASTADRGLGQPQHF. CDR3 sequence (DNA): TGTGCCAGTACTGCGGACAGGGGGCTCGGGCAGCCCCAGCATTTT.

The V call is TRBV4-3, the J call TRBJ2-6; D unclear. Germline V CDR1 and CDR2: LGHNA, YSLEER. The CDR3 is made up of 15 amino acids. V was shortened by 4 bases and J by 1 base, with 8 bases between the two germline ends. The CDR3 DNA reads TGCGCCAGCAGCCCTCAAGGTTCTGGGGCCAACGTCCTGACTTTC. Protein sequence: CASSPQGSGANVLTF.

There are a few counts of this clone. This rearrangement joins TRBV4-3 to TRBJ2-7; perhaps TRBD1 as D (6 bases). Trimming pared 5 bases from V and 0 bases from J, leaving 14 bases between. Germline V gives CDR1 LGHNA, CDR2 YSLEER. The CDR3 sequence is 15 residues long. The CDR3 DNA follows: TGCGCCAGCAGCGCCCGCGTGACAGGCTCCTACGAGCAGTACTTC. Its protein is CASSARVTGSYEQYF.

Note on this clone: This same CDR3 is encoded by further DNA sequences in the sample. The gene calls are TRBV6-1 and TRBJ1-2; D not resolved. V was clipped by 3 bases and J by 2 bases, with 10 bases between them. This CDR3 has 14 residues. The germline gives CDR1 MNHNS, CDR2 SASEGT. The CDR3 DNA reads TGTGCCAGCAGTGACCGGGCAGCCAACTATGGCTACACCTTC. Translation gives CASSDRAANYGYTF.

The CDR3 is CASSLESGTDTQYF. CDR3 nucleotide sequence: TGTGCCAGCAGCTTAGAAAGCGGGACAGATACGCAGTATTTT. The rearrangement links TRBV7-2 to TRBJ2-3; maybe TRBD2 (6 bases). The germline V gene encodes CDR1 SGHTA and CDR2 FQGNSA. V dropped 1 base and J dropped 3 bases, with 8 bases sitting between them. The CDR3 is 14 residues long.

The V gene is TRBV27, the J gene TRBJ2-1; D is undetermined. V lost 3 bases and J lost 6, with 12 bases in between. Germline V gene data show CDR1 as MNHEY and CDR2 as SMNVEV (reference sequence). The CDR3 consists of 14 residues. The CDR3 reads CASSFRASGNEQFF. In DNA form, the CDR3 reads TGTGCCAGCAGTTTCCGCGCGTCGGGCAATGAGCAGTTCTTC.

J is TRBJ2-7 and V is TRBV11-2; TRBD1 matches 10 bases. CDR1 and CDR2 from the germline V gene are SGHAT and FQNNGV. CDR3 length equals 14 residues. Trimming cost V 5 bases and J 8 bases; bases outside gene matches: 9. In nucleotides, the CDR3 is TGTGCCAGCAGCAACCGGGACAGGGGCCTCAAGCAGTACTTC. Amino acids: CASSNRDRGLKQYF.

The chain carries TRBV25-1 and TRBJ2-3, with a tentative D call TRBD1 (5 bases). V lost 2 bases and J 3 bases, leaving 9 bases between the germline ends. The CDR3 loop spans 14 amino acids. Looked up from germline, CDR1 is MGHDK and CDR2 is SYGVNS. The CDR3 nucleotides are TGTGCCAGCAGTGAAGGCAGGGTAACAGATACGCAGTATTTT. As protein: CASSEGRVTDTQYF.

This clone turned up a few times. The gene calls are TRBV19 and TRBJ2-6, with D perhaps being TRBD1 or TRBD2 (5 bases each). V lost 7 bases to trimming and J lost 4 bases, with 8 bases between them. Germline loops: CDR1 LNHDA, CDR2 SQIVND (reference sequence). The length of the CDR3 is 13 residues. CDR3 sequence (DNA): TGTGCCAGTACGGGGCAAGGGGCCAACGTCCTGACTTTC. Translating gives CASTGQGANVLTF.

A few counts support this clone. The chain is built from TRBV10-2 and TRBJ2-7; 9 nucleotides match TRBD2. Germline V CDR1 and CDR2: WSHSY, SAAADI. This CDR3 contains 15 residues. V shed 2 bases and J 3 bases; nucleotides not matched to a gene: 5. The DNA for the CDR3 is TGCGCCAGCAGTGAGCGGCGGGAGGGCCTCTACGAGCAGTACTTC. Its translation is CASSERREGLYEQYF.

V and J are TRBV19 and TRBJ1-2; D might be TRBD1 (6 bases). Looked up from germline, CDR1 is LNHDA and CDR2 is SQIVND (reference sequence). V shed 3 bases and J shed 2 bases, with 13 bases lying between them. The CDR3 contains 15 residues. The CDR3 sequence is CASSIDRSGNYGYTF. CDR3 DNA sequence: TGTGCCAGTAGTATTGACAGGTCTGGAAACTATGGCTACACCTTC.

This clone appeared once. Distinct nucleotide sequences in the sample also encode this CDR3. V is TRBV2 and J is TRBJ2-7, with a weak D call TRBD2 (5 bases). Trimming shortened V by 3 bases and J by 4 bases, and 13 bases separated the two germline ends. Germline V gene sequence: CDR1 SNHLY, CDR2 FYNNEI. The CDR3 has 14 amino acids. This CDR3 is CASSERRGPYEQYF. The CDR3, as DNA: TGTGCCAGCAGTGAGCGCCGCGGGCCTTACGAGCAGTACTTC. Variable domain in full (rest from reference TRBV2 and TRBJ2-7): EPEVTQTPSHQVTQMGQEVILRCVPISNHLYFYWYRQILGQKVEFLVSFYNNEISEKSEIFDDQFSVERPDGSNFTLKIRSTKLEDSAMYFCASSERRGPYEQYFGPGTRLTVT.

The chain joins TRBV19 to TRBJ2-7, with 7 bases lining up with TRBD1. The V and J ends lost 3 bases and 1 base, in that order; junction bases with no gene match: 0. The length of the CDR3 is 13 residues. Germline V gene sequence: CDR1 LNHDA, CDR2 SQIVND (reference sequence). The CDR3 nucleotides are TGTGCCAGTAGTATGGACAGGTCCTACGAGCAGTACTTC. This sequence encodes CASSMDRSYEQYF.

This chain joins TRBV10-2 and TRBJ2-5, with D hard to call. The CDR3 loop spans 11 amino acids. Germline lookup yields CDR1 WSHSY and CDR2 SAAADI. The V gene lost 2 bases and the J gene lost 2 bases, with 0 bases spanning the gap. The CDR3 nucleotides are TGCGCCAGCAGTGAGCAAGAGACCCAGTACTTC. Translation gives CASSEQETQYF.

The gene calls are TRBV10-1 and TRBJ2-3; possibly TRBD2 for D (5 bases). Trimming removed 0 bases from V and 1 base from J, with 11 bases in between. CDR3 length equals 16 residues. Germline V gives CDR1 WNHNN, CDR2 SYGVQD (reference sequence). The CDR3 spells CASSESNWRGTDTQYF. The CDR3, as DNA: TGCGCCAGCAGTGAGTCGAATTGGCGGGGCACAGATACGCAGTATTTT.

The chain couples TRBV7-8 to TRBJ1-2; D is unclear. The CDR3 has 14 residues. The V end was cut by 5 bases, the J end by 4 bases, with 14 bases between. Looked up from germline, CDR1 is SGHVS and CDR2 is FQNEAQ. CDR3 bases: TGTGCCAGCAGCCTTTTTCTGGAGCCCTATGGCTACACCTTC. Its protein is CASSLFLEPYGYTF.

J is TRBJ2-3 and V is TRBV27; D gene ambiguous. The CDR3 covers 13 residues. The germline CDR1 and CDR2 sequences are MNHEY and SMNVEV (reference sequence). The V end was cut by 0 bases, the J end by 2 bases, with 3 bases between. This CDR3 reads CASSLSITDTQYF. CDR3 nucleotide sequence: TGTGCCAGCAGTTTATCCATCACAGATACGCAGTATTTT.

The chain couples TRBV5-1 to TRBJ2-1; 8 bases match TRBD2. With V trimmed by 0 bases and J by 0 bases, 5 bases remained unmatched. This CDR3 has 17 amino acids. CDR1 and CDR2 (germline): SGHRS, YFSETQ. The CDR3 DNA follows: TGCGCCAGCAGCTTGGTAACTAGCGGATACTCCTACAATGAGCAGTTCTTC. Amino acid sequence: CASSLVTSGYSYNEQFF.

This rearrangement joins TRBV2 to TRBJ1-6; no clear D. Germline CDR1 is SNHLY and CDR2 is FYNNEI. The CDR3 is 12 residues long. Trimming removed 8 bases from V and 9 bases from J, with 11 bases in between. CDR3 sequence: CASSEVISPLHF. Here the CDR3 DNA reads TGTGCCAGCTCGGAAGTTATTTCACCCCTCCACTTT.

This clone was detected only a few times. CDR3 in amino acids: CASSTSTDTQYF. The CDR3 DNA sequence: TGTGCCAGCAGCACGTCCACAGATACGCAGTATTTT. The chain uses TRBV7-2 and TRBJ2-3; D unresolved. The CDR3 runs to 12 residues. Per germline, CDR1 SGHTA and CDR2 FQGNSA. The germline V and J ends were trimmed by 5 bases and 2 bases, with 5 bases remaining between them.

The J gene is TRBJ1-2, the V gene TRBV7-9, with D unresolved. The CDR3 has 17 amino acids. Deletions cut 1 base from V and 2 bases from J, with 17 bases between. Per the germline V gene, CDR1 is SEHNR and CDR2 is FQNEAQ (reference sequence). In DNA, the CDR3 is TGTGCCAGCAGCTTAGGGCGCATATTTACAGACAACTATGGCTACACCTTC. It translates to CASSLGRIFTDNYGYTF. The full variable domain, with the rest looked up from reference TRBV7-9 and TRBJ1-2, is DTGVSQNPRHKITKRGQNVTFRCDPISEHNRLYWYRQTLGQGPEFLTYFQNEAQLEKSRLLSDRFSAERPKGSFSTLEIQRTEQGDSAMYLCASSLGRIFTDNYGYTFGSGTRLTVV.

This sequence joins TRBV6-5 and TRBJ1-5; D not resolved. CDR3 size: 14 residues. Germline CDR1 is MNHEY and CDR2 is SVGAGI. Trimming removed 6 bases at V and 2 bases at J, with 11 bases between. DNA for the CDR3: TGTGCCAGCAGATCGGGGTACGGCAATCAGCCCCAGCATTTT. Translated, it gives CASRSGYGNQPQHF.

V is TRBV28 and J is TRBJ2-7; weak D call: TRBD1 (6 bases). The CDR3 is 15 residues long. The germline V gene encodes CDR1 MDHEN and CDR2 SYDVKM. V lost 5 bases and J lost 3, with 17 bases in between. CDR3 nucleotides: TGTGCCAGCAGTCCAGGGACACCCAAAAGCTACGAGCAGTACTTC. It translates to CASSPGTPKSYEQYF. Filled out from reference TRBV28 and TRBJ2-7, the complete variable domain reads DVKVTQSSRYLVKRTGEKVFLECVQDMDHENMFWYRQDPGLGLRLIYFSYDVKMKEKGDIPEGYSVSREKKERFSLILESASTNQTSMYLCASSPGTPKSYEQYFGPGTRLTVT.